The entry below gives a single T cell receptor beta chain sequence along with its context. Per the authors' pipeline: Reference gene primers were amplified, and this amplification served to estimate nucleated cell counts. Assay used: immunoSEQ multiplex PCR; TCRdb lists only in-frame clones, some missing. Clone size and V and J calls were adopted from that table, with D and trimming inferred from the DNA. The sample has approximately 120,000 clones; 84% are singletons. These data come from a study of blood T cell repertoires in COVID-19. Background on the study: Both acute and convalescent COVID-19 samples were obtained from the United States, Italy and Spain. The cDNA or gDNA used as material had been derived from T cells, B-cell-depleted T cells, or PBMCs.

CDR1 is LNHDA, CDR2 SQIVND, per germline (reference sequence). V was pared by 3 bases and J by 5 bases, with 6 bases of the junction left unmatched. The CDR3 is 14 residues long. Sequencing was done on a sample of peripheral blood. The chain uses TRBV19 and TRBJ1-1; 7 bases are a match to TRBD1. The TCR sequence derives from a woman aged 50 to 65 with acute or convalescent COVID-19. CDR3 bases: TGTGCCAGTAGTATCGGCGGGACAGAGACTGAAGCTTTCTTT. It is translated as CASSIGGTETEAFF. Looking up the rest from reference TRBV19 and TRBJ1-1 gives the full variable domain: DGGITQSPKYLFRKEGQNVTLSCEQNLNHDAMYWYRQDPGQGLRLIYYSQIVNDFQKGDIAEGYSVSREKKESFPLTVTSAQKNPTAFYLCASSIGGTETEAFFGQGTRLTVV.